This TCR beta chain was recovered during a study of T cell changes during pregnancy in multiple sclerosis. Trimming cost V 0 bases and J 1 base, with 8 bases left between them. This CDR3 contains 15 residues. The germline gives CDR1 SEHNR, CDR2 FQNEAQ (reference sequence). Using immunoSEQ multiplex PCR, the repertoire was profiled, and TCRdb retains in-frame clones only, with some absent. The sample records under 55,000 clones, around 94% being singletons. V usage is TRBV7-9 and J usage is TRBJ2-3, with unresolved D. The sequencing used CD4+ T cells from peripheral blood mononuclear cells, collected in the third trimester of pregnancy. The source is a female donor with multiple sclerosis, enrolled in a pregnancy study. The CDR3 sequence is CASSLAPLRTDTQYF. CDR3 sequence (DNA): TGTGCCAGCAGCTTAGCTCCTCTACGCACAGATACGCAGTATTTT.